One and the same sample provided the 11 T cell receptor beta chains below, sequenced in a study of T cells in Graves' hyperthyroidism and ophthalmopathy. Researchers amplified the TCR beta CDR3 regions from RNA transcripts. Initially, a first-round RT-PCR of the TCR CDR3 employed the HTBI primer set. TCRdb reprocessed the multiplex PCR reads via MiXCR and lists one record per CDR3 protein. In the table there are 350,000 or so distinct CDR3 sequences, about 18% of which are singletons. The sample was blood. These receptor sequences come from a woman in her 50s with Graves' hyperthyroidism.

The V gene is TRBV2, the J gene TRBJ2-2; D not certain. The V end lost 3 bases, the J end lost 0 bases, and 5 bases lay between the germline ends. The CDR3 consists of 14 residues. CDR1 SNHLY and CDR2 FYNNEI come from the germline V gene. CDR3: CASSDGPNTGELFF. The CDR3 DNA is TGTGCCAGCAGTGATGGGCCGAACACCGGGGAGCTGTTTTTT.

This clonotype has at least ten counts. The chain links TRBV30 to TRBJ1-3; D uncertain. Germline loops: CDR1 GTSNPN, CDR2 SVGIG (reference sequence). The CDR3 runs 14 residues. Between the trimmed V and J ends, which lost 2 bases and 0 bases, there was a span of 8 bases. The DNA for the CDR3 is TGTGCCTGGAGTTGGGAAGACTCTGGAAACACCATATATTTT. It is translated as CAWSWEDSGNTIYF.

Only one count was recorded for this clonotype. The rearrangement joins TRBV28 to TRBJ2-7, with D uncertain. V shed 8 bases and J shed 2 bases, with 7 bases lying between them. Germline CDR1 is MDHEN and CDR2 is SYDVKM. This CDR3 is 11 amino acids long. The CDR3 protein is CASAGPYEQYF. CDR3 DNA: TGTGCCAGCGCCGGGCCCTACGAGCAGTACTTC.

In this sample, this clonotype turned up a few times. The DNA for the CDR3 is TGCAGCTGGGCTAGCGGGACGCAAGAGACCCAGTACTTC. Translated: CSWASGTQETQYF. The chain employs TRBV29-1 and TRBJ2-5; 9 bases line up with TRBD2. This CDR3 region has 13 residues. Germline CDR1 reads SQVTM; CDR2 reads ANQGSEA. Germline trimming cut 8 bases from V and 2 bases from J; bases unmatched to any gene: 6.

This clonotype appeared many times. The CDR3 coding sequence is TGTGCCAGCAGTCTACTCAACGATTATCAAGAGACCCAGTACTTC. Encoded protein: CASSLLNDYQETQYF. The rearrangement uses TRBV6-1 and TRBJ2-5; D gene uncertain. Germline V gene lookup returns CDR1 MNHNS and CDR2 SASEGT. The CDR3 length is 15 residues. V was cut by 5 bases and J by 2 bases, with 15 bases left in between.

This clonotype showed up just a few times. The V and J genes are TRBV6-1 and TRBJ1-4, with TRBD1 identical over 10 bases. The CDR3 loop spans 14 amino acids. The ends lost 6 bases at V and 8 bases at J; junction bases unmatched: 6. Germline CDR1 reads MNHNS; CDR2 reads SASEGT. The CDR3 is CASRTGTGDEKLFF. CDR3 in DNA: TGTGCCAGCAGGACCGGGACAGGGGACGAAAAACTGTTTTTT.

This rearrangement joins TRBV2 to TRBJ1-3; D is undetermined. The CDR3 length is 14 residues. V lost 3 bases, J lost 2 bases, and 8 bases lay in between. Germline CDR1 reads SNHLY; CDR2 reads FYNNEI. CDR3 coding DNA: TGTGCCAGCAGTGACGCCGTAACTGGAAACACCATATATTTT. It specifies CASSDAVTGNTIYF.

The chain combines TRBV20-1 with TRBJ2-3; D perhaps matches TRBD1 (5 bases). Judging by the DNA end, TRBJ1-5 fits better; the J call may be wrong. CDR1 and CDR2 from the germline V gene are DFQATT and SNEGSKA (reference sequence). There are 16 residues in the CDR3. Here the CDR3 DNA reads TGCAGTGCTACCCTGGGGCGTCTTTCTAGCACAGATACGCAGCATTTT. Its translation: CSATLGRLSSTDTQHF.

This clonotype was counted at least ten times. CDR3 residues: CASILDRDYGYTF. DNA for the CDR3: TGTGCCAGCATCTTGGACAGGGATTATGGCTACACCTTC. This chain links TRBV2 with TRBJ1-2; 8 bases map to TRBD1. The CDR3 is 13 residues long. CDR1 is SNHLY, CDR2 FYNNEI, per germline. Trimming removed 7 bases from V and 5 bases from J; junction bases left unmatched: 6.

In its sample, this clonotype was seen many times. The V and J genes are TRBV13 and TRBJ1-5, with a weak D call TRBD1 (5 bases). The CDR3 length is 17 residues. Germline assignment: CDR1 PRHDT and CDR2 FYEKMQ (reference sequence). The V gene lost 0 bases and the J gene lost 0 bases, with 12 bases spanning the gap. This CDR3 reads CASSLGTGTDSNQPQHF. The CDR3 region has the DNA TGTGCCAGCAGCTTAGGAACCGGGACCGATAGCAATCAGCCCCAGCATTTT.

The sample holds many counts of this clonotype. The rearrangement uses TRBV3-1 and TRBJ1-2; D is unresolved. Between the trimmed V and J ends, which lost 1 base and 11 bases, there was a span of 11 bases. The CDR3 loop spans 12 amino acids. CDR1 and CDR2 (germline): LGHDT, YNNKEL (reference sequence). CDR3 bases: TGTGCCAGCAGCCAAGCGGTGGGGAGGTACACCTTC. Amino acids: CASSQAVGRYTF.